These 27 T cell receptor beta chains were sequenced from one sample in a study of blood T cell repertoires in COVID-19. Sequencing used immunoSEQ multiplex PCR; TCRdb keeps in-frame clones, though not all of them. Among about 270,000 clones listed, nearly 85% were seen once. What was sequenced was peripheral blood. All receptors come from a human donor in a cohort sampled during active COVID-19.

The V gene is TRBV3-1 (or the pseudogene TRBV3-2), the J gene TRBJ1-2; the match to TRBD1 covers 12 bases. In germline, CDR1 is LGHDT, CDR2 YNNKEL (reference sequence). The CDR3 has 15 residues. With 3 bases clipped from V and 8 bases from J, the junction kept 7 bases outside the gene matches. CDR3 residues: CASSQSGQGAQGYTF. The CDR3 coding sequence is TGTGCCAGCAGCCAGTCGGGACAGGGGGCGCAAGGCTACACCTTC.

The rearrangement joins TRBV6-6 to TRBJ2-7; TRBD1 might be the D (6 bases). V was trimmed by 5 bases and J by 0 bases, leaving 14 bases between them. The CDR3 runs 15 residues. Germline CDR1 MNHNY, CDR2 SVGAGI (reference sequence). CDR3 bases: TGTGCCAGCAGTCTACACAGGGCTAGCTCCTACGAGCAGTACTTC. As protein: CASSLHRASSYEQYF.

The chain links TRBV4-3 to TRBJ2-1, with a tentative D call TRBD2 (7 bases). V dropped 4 bases and J dropped 5 bases, with 15 bases sitting between them. Per germline, CDR1 LGHNA and CDR2 YSLEER. CDR3 length: 15 amino acids. The CDR3 spells CASSLLVGGDNEQFF. In DNA, the CDR3 is TGCGCCAGCAGCCTCTTAGTAGGGGGGGACAATGAGCAGTTCTTC.

The V and J genes are TRBV2 and TRBJ2-7, with 8 bases fitting TRBD1. CDR3 length: 14 residues. V shed 6 bases, J shed 2 bases, and the junction held 6 bases outside the gene matches. CDR1 SNHLY and CDR2 FYNNEI come from the germline V gene. CDR3 nucleotides: TGTGCCAGCAGAGAAACGGGACAGGCCTACGAGCAGTACTTC. This gives the protein CASRETGQAYEQYF.

V gene TRBV18 combines with J gene TRBJ1-1; weak D call: TRBD1 (6 bases). Germline assignment: CDR1 KGHSH and CDR2 LQKENI. V lost 4 bases and J lost 0, with 12 bases in between. The CDR3 is 15 residues long. Written as DNA, the CDR3 is TGTGCCAGCTCACGCAACAGGGAGATGAACACTGAAGCTTTCTTT. It codes for CASSRNREMNTEAFF.

The rearrangement links TRBV6-5 to TRBJ1-2; TRBD1 might be the D (5 bases). CDR3 length: 12 residues. Trimming removed 6 bases at V and 3 bases at J, with 8 bases between. The germline V gene encodes CDR1 MNHEY and CDR2 SVGAGI. The CDR3 here is CASSDSHYGYTF. The CDR3 DNA follows: TGTGCCAGCAGCGACAGCCACTATGGCTACACCTTC.

V usage is TRBV28 and J usage is TRBJ2-7; no clear D gene. V was shortened by 4 bases and J by 2 bases, with 12 bases between the two germline ends. The CDR3 has 14 amino acids. Germline loops: CDR1 MDHEN, CDR2 SYDVKM. The CDR3 bases are TGTGCCAGCAGTTCCGGATGGGCAACCTACGAGCAGTACTTC. It encodes CASSSGWATYEQYF.

The chain combines TRBV10-1 with TRBJ2-2; 8 bases align to TRBD1. The germline gives CDR1 WNHNN, CDR2 SYGVQD (reference sequence). The CDR3 spans 15 residues. J was trimmed by 6 bases and V by 6 bases; bases with no gene match: 9. The DNA of the CDR3 is TGCGCCAGCAGCCCCGGACAGGGTGGCGCCGGGGAGCTGTTTTTT. Protein: CASSPGQGGAGELFF.

Details on this clone: Germline is not matched at one junction end, which may reflect a read error. The V call is TRBV19, the J call TRBJ1-5; 7 nucleotides agree with TRBD1. The CDR3 is 17 amino acids. The V gene's germline CDR1 is LNHDA and CDR2 SQIVND (reference sequence). CDR3 sequence: CASSIFAGGIGNQPQHF. The CDR3 nucleotides read TGTGCCAGTAGTATATTTGCAGGGGGAATCGGCAACCAGCCCCAGCATTTT. The full variable domain, completed using reference TRBV19 and TRBJ1-5, is DGGITQSPKYLFRKEGQNVTLSCEQNLNHDAMYWYRQDPGQGLRLIYYSQIVNDFQKGDIAEGYSVSREKKESFPLTVTSAQKNPTAFYLCASSIFAGGIGNQPQHFGDGTRLSIL.

This clone was found a few times. The chain is built from TRBV2 and TRBJ1-5, with D possibly being TRBD1 (6 bases). The CDR3 consists of 16 residues. The V gene lost 4 bases and the J gene lost 3 bases, with 16 bases spanning the gap. Germline assignment: CDR1 SNHLY and CDR2 FYNNEI. Written as DNA, the CDR3 is TGTGCCAGCAGTGGGGCCGGGACAAGTTCCAATCAGCCCCAGCATTTT. Amino acid sequence: CASSGAGTSSNQPQHF.

In its sample, this clone was seen once. This chain joins TRBV3-1 (or the pseudogene TRBV3-2) and TRBJ1-2; 7 nucleotides agree with TRBD1. The junction had 5 bases not matched to a gene; V was cut back by 0 bases and J by 4 bases. In germline, CDR1 is LGHDT, CDR2 YNNKEL (reference sequence). CDR3 length: 15 residues. The CDR3 DNA is TGTGCCAGCAGCCAAGACAGGGGGACGAGCTATGGCTACACCTTC. It yields the protein CASSQDRGTSYGYTF.

The chain combines TRBV27 with TRBJ1-5, with D perhaps TRBD1 (6 bases). Trimming left V 2 bases short and J 9 bases short, with 14 bases between. The CDR3 spans 14 residues. CDR1 is MNHEY, CDR2 SMNVEV, per germline (reference sequence). The CDR3: CASSLTGRLMPQHF. CDR3 DNA sequence: TGTGCCAGCAGTTTAACAGGGAGATTAATGCCCCAGCATTTT.

V and J are TRBV21-1 and TRBJ2-7; the table assigns TRBD1, which was not confirmed against the DNA. TRBV21-1 is designated a pseudogene. The CDR3 consists of 15 residues. The CDR3 region has the DNA TGTGCCAGCAGGACTAAGGGGGTCCCCTCCTACGAGCAGTACTTC. Translating gives CASRTKGVPSYEQYF.

The chain carries TRBV27 and TRBJ2-2; TRBD1 agrees at 8 bases. Germline values: CDR1 MNHEY, CDR2 SMNVEV (reference sequence). The CDR3 has 15 residues. The ends lost 2 bases at V and 5 bases at J; junction bases unmatched: 4. CDR3 DNA: TGTGCCAGCAGTTTAACTCGGACAGGGACCGGGGAGCTGTTTTTT. This translates into CASSLTRTGTGELFF.

This chain links TRBV30 with TRBJ2-3; TRBD1 matches at 9 bases. The CDR3 is 15 amino acids. Germline V gene lookup returns CDR1 GTSNPN and CDR2 SVGIG (reference sequence). V lost 3 bases and J lost 2; bases outside the gene matches: 6. CDR3 coding DNA: TGTGCCTGGAGGGGCCGGACAGGGGCCACAGATACGCAGTATTTT. Translation: CAWRGRTGATDTQYF.

V gene TRBV29-1 combines with J gene TRBJ2-1, with 9 bases fitting TRBD2. Germline V gives CDR1 SQVTM, CDR2 ANQGSEA. Germline trimming cut 4 bases from V and 10 bases from J; bases unmatched to any gene: 5. The CDR3 consists of 12 residues. Here the CDR3 reads CSVVLAGFEQFF. For the CDR3, the DNA is TGCAGCGTTGTCCTAGCGGGATTCGAGCAGTTCTTC.

The chain links TRBV29-1 to TRBJ2-7; D might be TRBD2 (5 bases). This CDR3 spans 15 amino acids. The V gene lost 1 base and the J gene lost 2 bases, with 15 bases spanning the gap. Germline lookup yields CDR1 SQVTM and CDR2 ANQGSEA. CDR3 region: CSVEGDPSRPYEQYF. DNA for the CDR3: TGCAGCGTTGAAGGTGATCCTAGCCGTCCCTACGAGCAGTACTTC.

DNA of the CDR3: TGTGCCAGCAGCCCGGGACAGGGGATGGGGTCGTCGGACACTGAAGCTTTCTTT. Encoded protein: CASSPGQGMGSSDTEAFF. The chain recombines TRBV7-9 with TRBJ1-1; 10 positions agree with TRBD1. The CDR3 sequence is 18 residues long. The V segment lost 5 bases and the J segment 3 bases; nucleotides outside the gene matches: 15. Germline values: CDR1 SEHNR, CDR2 FQNEAQ (reference sequence).

The chain links TRBV6-5 to TRBJ1-4, with 9 bases identical to TRBD1. The CDR3 totals 14 residues. V was clipped by 5 bases and J by 7 bases; unmatched bases: 5. Germline CDR1 MNHEY, CDR2 SVGAGI. The CDR3 reads CASSNRDRVEKLFF. The CDR3 region has the DNA TGTGCCAGCAGTAACCGGGACAGGGTTGAAAAACTGTTTTTT.

J is TRBJ1-6 and V is TRBV2, with 7 bases identical to TRBD1. The CDR3 runs 14 residues. Germline CDR1 and CDR2: SNHLY and FYNNEI. V was clipped by 6 bases and J by 6 bases; unmatched bases: 5. The CDR3 sequence is CASRTGTVNSPLHF. The CDR3 DNA reads as TGTGCCAGCAGGACCGGGACAGTTAATTCACCCCTCCACTTT.

The chain couples TRBV10-3 to TRBJ1-4, with 8 bases that match TRBD1. The CDR3 length is 17 residues. V gave up 0 bases and J gave up 3 bases; unmatched junction bases: 6. Germline CDR1 is ENHRY and CDR2 is SYGVKD. The CDR3 is CAISESMGGQANEKLFF. As DNA, the CDR3 is TGTGCCATCAGTGAGTCGATGGGGGGACAGGCTAATGAAAAACTGTTTTTT.

The chain recombines TRBV7-2 with TRBJ2-7; D might be TRBD2 (6 bases). The CDR3 has 17 residues. Germline CDR1 and CDR2: SGHTA and FQGNSA. V lost 5 bases and J 2 bases, leaving 22 bases between the germline ends. The CDR3 DNA is TGTGCCAGCAGCCTTCTTCTGATCGGGGACTCAGCCTACGAGCAGTACTTC. This translates into CASSLLLIGDSAYEQYF.

This chain links TRBV6-5 with TRBJ2-4; 7 bases fit TRBD2. CDR1 and CDR2 from the germline V gene are MNHEY and SVGAGI. The CDR3 is made up of 16 amino acids. Trimming cost V 0 bases and J 1 base; bases outside gene matches: 3. CDR3 protein: CASSYSRAGAKNIQYF. CDR3 sequence (DNA): TGTGCCAGCAGTTACTCGAGAGCGGGGGCCAAAAACATTCAGTACTTC.

This clone was seen a single time. The chain uses TRBV7-2 and TRBJ2-7; D uncertain. V was cut by 5 bases and J by 3 bases, with 5 bases left in between. CDR3 length: 11 amino acids. CDR1 is SGHTA and CDR2 is FQGNSA in the germline V gene. The CDR3 DNA reads as TGTGCCAGCAGCCCCGGCTACGAGCAGTACTTC. Translated: CASSPGYEQYF.

This clone has more than one count but fewer than ten. V is TRBV27 and J is TRBJ2-2; no reliable D call. CDR1 MNHEY and CDR2 SMNVEV come from the germline V gene (reference sequence). CDR3 length: 16 residues. Trimming stripped 7 bases from V and 2 bases from J, with 17 bases between. CDR3 residues: CASTSLPRANTGELFF. CDR3 bases: TGTGCCAGCACTAGTCTCCCTCGCGCTAACACCGGGGAGCTGTTTTTT.

The J gene is TRBJ2-1, the V gene TRBV3-1 (or the pseudogene TRBV3-2), with 7 bases identical to TRBD2. There are 14 residues in the CDR3. Losses at the gene ends were 2 bases for V and 12 bases for J; bases not matched to a gene: 10. Germline V lookup: CDR1 LGHDT, CDR2 YNNKEL (reference sequence). The CDR3 sequence is CASSQWLAAMGQFF. CDR3 nucleotides: TGTGCCAGCAGCCAATGGCTAGCGGCCATGGGGCAGTTCTTC.

The CDR3 bases are TGTGCCAGCAGTGACGACGACAGCTTTAATGAAAAACTGTTTTTT. Its protein is CASSDDDSFNEKLFF. The chain uses TRBV6-1 and TRBJ1-4; D may be TRBD1 (5 bases). Germline-derived CDR1 and CDR2 are MNHNS and SASEGT. This CDR3 spans 15 amino acids. V lost 3 bases, J lost 4 bases, and 12 bases lay in between.